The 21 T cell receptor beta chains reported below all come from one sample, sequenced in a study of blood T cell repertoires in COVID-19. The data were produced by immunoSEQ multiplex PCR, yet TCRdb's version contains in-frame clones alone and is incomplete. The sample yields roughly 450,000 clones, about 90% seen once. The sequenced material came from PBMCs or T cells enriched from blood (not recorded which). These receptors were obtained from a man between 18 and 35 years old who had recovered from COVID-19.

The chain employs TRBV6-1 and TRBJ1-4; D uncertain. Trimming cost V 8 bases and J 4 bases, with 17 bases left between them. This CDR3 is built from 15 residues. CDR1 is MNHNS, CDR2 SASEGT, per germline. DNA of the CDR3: TGTGCCAGCGGACCAAGGGCGGGCTTTAATGAAAAACTGTTTTTT. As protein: CASGPRAGFNEKLFF.

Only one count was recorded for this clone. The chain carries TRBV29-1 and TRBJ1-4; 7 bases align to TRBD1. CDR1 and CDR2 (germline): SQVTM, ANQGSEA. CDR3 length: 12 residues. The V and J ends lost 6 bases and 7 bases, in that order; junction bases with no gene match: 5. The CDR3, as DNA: TGCAGCGTCGGGCAGGGGGGTGAAAAACTGTTTTTT. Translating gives CSVGQGGEKLFF.

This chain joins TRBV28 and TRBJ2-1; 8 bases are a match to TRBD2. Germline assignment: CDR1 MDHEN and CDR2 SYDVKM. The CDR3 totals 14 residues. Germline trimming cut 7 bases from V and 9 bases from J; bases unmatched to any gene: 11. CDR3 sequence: CASKWQRERGEQFF. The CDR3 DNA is TGTGCCAGCAAGTGGCAGCGGGAGAGAGGTGAGCAGTTCTTC.

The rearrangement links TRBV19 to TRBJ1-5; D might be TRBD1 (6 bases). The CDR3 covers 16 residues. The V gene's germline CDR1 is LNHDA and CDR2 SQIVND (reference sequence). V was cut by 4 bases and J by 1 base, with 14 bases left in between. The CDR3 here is CASSTGTKTSNQPQHF. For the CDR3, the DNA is TGTGCCAGTAGTACGGGGACAAAAACCAGCAATCAGCCCCAGCATTTT.

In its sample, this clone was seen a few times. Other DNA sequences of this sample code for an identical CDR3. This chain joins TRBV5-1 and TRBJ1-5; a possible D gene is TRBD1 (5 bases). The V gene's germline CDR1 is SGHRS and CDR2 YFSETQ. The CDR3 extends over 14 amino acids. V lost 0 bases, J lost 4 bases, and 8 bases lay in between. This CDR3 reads CASSLAGGNQPQHF. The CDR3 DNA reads TGCGCCAGCAGCTTGGCCGGGGGAAATCAGCCCCAGCATTTT.

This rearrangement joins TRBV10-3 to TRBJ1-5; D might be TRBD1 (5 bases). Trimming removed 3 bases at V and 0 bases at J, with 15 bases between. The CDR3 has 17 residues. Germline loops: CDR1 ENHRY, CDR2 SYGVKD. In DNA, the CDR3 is TGTGCCATCAGTGATAAGCGGGGGGATTATAGCAATCAGCCCCAGCATTTT. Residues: CAISDKRGDYSNQPQHF.

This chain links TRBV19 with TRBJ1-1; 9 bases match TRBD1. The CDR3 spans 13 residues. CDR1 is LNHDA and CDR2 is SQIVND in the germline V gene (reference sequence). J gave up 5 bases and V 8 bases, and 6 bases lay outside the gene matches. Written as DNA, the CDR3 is TGTGCCAGTGACAGGGGGGCGCCTACTGAAGCTTTCTTT. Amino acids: CASDRGAPTEAFF.

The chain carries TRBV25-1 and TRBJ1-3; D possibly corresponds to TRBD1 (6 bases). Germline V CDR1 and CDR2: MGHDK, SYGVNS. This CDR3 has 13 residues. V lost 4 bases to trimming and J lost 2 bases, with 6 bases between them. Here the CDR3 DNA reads TGTGCCAGCAGTGGGACAGCTGGAAACACCATATATTTT. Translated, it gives CASSGTAGNTIYF.

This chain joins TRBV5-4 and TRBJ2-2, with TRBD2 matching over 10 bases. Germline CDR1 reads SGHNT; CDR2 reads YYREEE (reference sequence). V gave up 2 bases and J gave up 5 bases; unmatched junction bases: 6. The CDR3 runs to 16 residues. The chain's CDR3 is CASSFDSGRSTGELFF. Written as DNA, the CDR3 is TGTGCCAGCAGCTTTGATAGCGGGAGGTCTACCGGGGAGCTGTTTTTT.

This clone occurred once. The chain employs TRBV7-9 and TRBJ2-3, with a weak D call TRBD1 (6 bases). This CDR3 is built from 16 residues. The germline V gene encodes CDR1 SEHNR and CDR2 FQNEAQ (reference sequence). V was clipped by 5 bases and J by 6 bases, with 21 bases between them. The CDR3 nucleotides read TGTGCCAGCAGCGGGGGTCTCTCGAAAGGACAGGATACGCAGTATTTT. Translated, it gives CASSGGLSKGQDTQYF.

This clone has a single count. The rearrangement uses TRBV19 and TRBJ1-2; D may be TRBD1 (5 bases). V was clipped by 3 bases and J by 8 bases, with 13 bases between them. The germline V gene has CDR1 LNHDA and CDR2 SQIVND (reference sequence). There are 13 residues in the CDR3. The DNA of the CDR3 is TGTGCCAGTAGTATTTTGACAGTCGGAGGCTACACCTTC. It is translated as CASSILTVGGYTF.

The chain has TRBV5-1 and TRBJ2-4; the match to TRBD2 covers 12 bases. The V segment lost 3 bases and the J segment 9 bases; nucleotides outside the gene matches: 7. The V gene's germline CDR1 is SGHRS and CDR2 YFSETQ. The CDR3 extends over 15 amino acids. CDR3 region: CASSSLAGGQTIQYF. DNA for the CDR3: TGCGCCAGCAGCTCCCTAGCGGGGGGGCAAACCATTCAGTACTTC.

The CDR3, as DNA: TGTGCCAGCTCACCGACCCTAGGACAGGGGAAAGAGACCCAGTACTTC. Its translation: CASSPTLGQGKETQYF. The chain uses TRBV18 and TRBJ2-5, with 9 positions matching TRBD1. CDR3 length: 16 residues. Germline values: CDR1 KGHSH, CDR2 LQKENI. The V and J ends lost 3 bases and 3 bases, in that order; junction bases with no gene match: 8.

As DNA, the CDR3 is TGTGCCAGCAGTTTTTCCCGGGAAAGTCATGAGCAGTTCTTC. Translating gives CASSFSRESHEQFF. This chain joins TRBV27 and TRBJ2-1; possible D gene TRBD2, 5 bases. This CDR3 is built from 14 residues. V lost 3 bases to trimming and J lost 8 bases, with 14 bases between them. CDR1 is MNHEY and CDR2 is SMNVEV in the germline V gene (reference sequence).

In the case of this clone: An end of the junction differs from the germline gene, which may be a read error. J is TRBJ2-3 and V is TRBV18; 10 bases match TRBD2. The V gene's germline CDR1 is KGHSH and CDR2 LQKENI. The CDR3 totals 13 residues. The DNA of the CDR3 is TGTGCCAGCTCAAATCGGCTAGCGGGAGCTCCGGATTTT. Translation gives CASSNRLAGAPDF.

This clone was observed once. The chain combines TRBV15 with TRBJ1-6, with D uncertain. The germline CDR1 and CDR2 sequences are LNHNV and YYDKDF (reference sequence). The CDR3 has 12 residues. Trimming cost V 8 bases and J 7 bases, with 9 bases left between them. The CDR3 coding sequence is TGTGCCACCGCGACAAGCAATTCACCCCTCCACTTT. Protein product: CATATSNSPLHF.

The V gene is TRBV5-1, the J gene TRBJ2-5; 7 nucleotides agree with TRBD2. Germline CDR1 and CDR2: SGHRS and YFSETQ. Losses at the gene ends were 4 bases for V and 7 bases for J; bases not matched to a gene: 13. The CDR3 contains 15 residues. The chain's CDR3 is CASSSAVSGPLTQYF. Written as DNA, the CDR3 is TGCGCCAGCAGCAGTGCTGTTAGCGGGCCACTGACCCAGTACTTC.

CDR3 nucleotides: TGTGCCAGCAGTTACTCGGGACAGTTTGTCGACTATGGCTACACCTTC. Translating gives CASSYSGQFVDYGYTF. The chain recombines TRBV6-5 with TRBJ1-2; 7 bases are a match to TRBD1. This CDR3 comprises 16 residues. Germline assignment: CDR1 MNHEY and CDR2 SVGAGI. The V gene end was trimmed by 0 bases and the J gene end by 3 bases; junction bases not matched to a gene: 7.

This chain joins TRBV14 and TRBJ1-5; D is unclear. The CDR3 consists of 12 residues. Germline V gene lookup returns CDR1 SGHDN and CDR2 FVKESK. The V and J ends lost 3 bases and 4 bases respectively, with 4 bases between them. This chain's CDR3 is CASSQLNQPQHF. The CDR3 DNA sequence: TGTGCCAGCAGCCAGTTAAATCAGCCCCAGCATTTT.

CDR3 DNA sequence: TGTGCCAGCTCACCACCGGGAGGGTCGATCAATCAGCCCCAGCATTTT. As protein: CASSPPGGSINQPQHF. V gene TRBV18 combines with J gene TRBJ1-5; no reliable D call. Trimming removed 0 bases at V and 3 bases at J, with 12 bases between. The CDR3 contains 16 residues. In germline, CDR1 is KGHSH, CDR2 LQKENI.

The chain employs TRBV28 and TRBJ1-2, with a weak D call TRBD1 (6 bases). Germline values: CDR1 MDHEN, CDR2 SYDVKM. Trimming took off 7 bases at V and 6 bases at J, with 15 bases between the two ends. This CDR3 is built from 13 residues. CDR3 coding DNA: TGTGCCAGCACCAGGGGCCGGGTGGATGGCTACACCTTC. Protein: CASTRGRVDGYTF.